This T cell receptor (beta chain) derives from a study of blood T cell repertoires in COVID-19. Study at large: Samples representing acute and convalescent COVID-19 were sourced from the United States, Italy and Spain. PBMCs, B-cell-depleted T cells, or T cells provided the cDNA or gDNA that made up the material.

As processed by the authors: Nucleated cell counts were estimated from reference gene primer amplification. Here immunoSEQ multiplex PCR was the method, and the copy in TCRdb shows in-frame clones only, minus some. V and J calls plus clone size are reproduced from that table; the DNA served to infer D and trimming. The data show fewer than 100,000 clones, 75% to 90% seen once. The CDR3 consists of 14 residues. The ends were cut back, 2 bases at V and 9 bases at J, with 16 bases in the middle. CDR1 is LGHDT and CDR2 is YNNKEL in the germline V gene (reference sequence). Sequencing was done on a sample of peripheral blood. This chain joins TRBV3-1 (or the pseudogene TRBV3-2) and TRBJ2-5; TRBD1 is a possible D gene (6 bases). The source of this sequence is a man in his sixties with acute or convalescent COVID-19. CDR3 sequence: CASSQYTGMSSQYF. The CDR3 bases are TGTGCCAGCAGCCAATACACAGGGATGTCGTCCCAGTACTTC.